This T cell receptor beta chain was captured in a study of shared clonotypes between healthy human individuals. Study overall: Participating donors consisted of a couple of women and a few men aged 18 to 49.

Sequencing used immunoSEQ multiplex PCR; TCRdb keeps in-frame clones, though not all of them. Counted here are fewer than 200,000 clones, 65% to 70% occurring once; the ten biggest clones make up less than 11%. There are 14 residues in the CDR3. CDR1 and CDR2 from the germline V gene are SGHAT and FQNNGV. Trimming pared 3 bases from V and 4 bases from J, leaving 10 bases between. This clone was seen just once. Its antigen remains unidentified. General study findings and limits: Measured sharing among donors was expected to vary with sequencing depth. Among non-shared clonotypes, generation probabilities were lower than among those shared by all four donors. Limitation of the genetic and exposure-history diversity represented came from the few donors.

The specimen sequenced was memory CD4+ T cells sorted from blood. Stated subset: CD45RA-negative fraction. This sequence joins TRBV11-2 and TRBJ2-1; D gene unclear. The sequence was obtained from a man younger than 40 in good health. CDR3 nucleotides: TGTGCCAGCAGCTTCTACCGTACTTACAATGAGCAGTTCTTC. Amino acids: CASSFYRTYNEQFF.